A single sample gave rise to the 6 T cell receptor beta chains below, sequenced in a study of T cells in Graves' hyperthyroidism and ophthalmopathy. RNA transcripts served as the template for amplifying TCR beta CDR3 regions. The HTBI set primed first-round TCR CDR3 RT-PCR. Via MiXCR, TCRdb re-called the multiplex PCR reads, giving one row per CDR3 protein. The data contain roughly 400,000 distinct CDR3 sequences, around 14% of them singletons. Specimen: blood. Receptor source: a woman younger than 35 with Graves' hyperthyroidism that later progressed to Graves' ophthalmopathy.

This clonotype was counted only a few times. The chain links TRBV7-8 to TRBJ2-7; D is unclear. The CDR3 has 14 amino acids. The V and J ends lost 1 base and 2 bases respectively, with 9 bases between them. The V gene's germline CDR1 is SGHVS and CDR2 FQNEAQ. The CDR3 region has the DNA TGTGCCAGCAGCTTAGGTCGGAGTGCCTACGAGCAGTACTTC. Its protein is CASSLGRSAYEQYF.

This chain joins TRBV24-1 and TRBJ1-2; no firm D call. V gave up 4 bases and J gave up 8 bases, with 13 bases separating them. From germline, CDR1 is KGHDR and CDR2 SFDVKD. The length of the CDR3 is 13 residues. The CDR3 nucleotides are TGTGCCACCAGTGAGGCAGGACTAGAAGGCTACACCTTC. Encoded protein: CATSEAGLEGYTF.

This clonotype was seen ten or more times. The rearrangement links TRBV6-2 or TRBV6-3 to TRBJ2-7, with D tentatively TRBD2 (6 bases). The germline CDR1 and CDR2 sequences are MNHEY and SVGEGT. V shed 5 bases and J shed 1 base, with 9 bases lying between them. CDR3 length: 13 amino acids. CDR3 region: CASSAGLSYEQYF. In DNA form, the CDR3 reads TGTGCCAGCAGTGCGGGACTTTCCTACGAGCAGTACTTC.

Points on this clonotype: An end of the junction does not agree with germline; a read error may underlie this. The chain couples TRBV5-4 to TRBJ2-1; 11 nucleotides line up with TRBD1. The CDR3 is made up of 13 amino acids. The germline V gene encodes CDR1 SGHNT and CDR2 YYREEE (reference sequence). The DNA for the CDR3 is TGTGCCAGCAGCCCGGACAGGGGGCATGAGCAATTCTTC. Translating it yields CASSPDRGHEQFF.

This clonotype showed up many times. The J gene is TRBJ1-5, the V gene TRBV28; TRBD1 matches at 10 bases. The CDR3 length is 17 residues. Germline lookup yields CDR1 MDHEN and CDR2 SYDVKM. V was clipped by 6 bases and J by 3 bases; unmatched bases: 11. The CDR3 loop reads CASSPYGQGVFNQPQHF. CDR3 coding DNA: TGTGCCAGCAGCCCATATGGACAGGGGGTTTTCAATCAGCCCCAGCATTTT.

V and J are TRBV5-1 and TRBJ1-5; no clear D gene. CDR1 is SGHRS and CDR2 is YFSETQ in the germline V gene. V shed 0 bases and J shed 1 base, with 8 bases lying between them. This CDR3 is built from 15 residues. Here the CDR3 DNA reads TGCGCCAGCAGCTTGGATGGGGAGAGCAATCAGCCCCAGCATTTT. It codes for CASSLDGESNQPQHF.